The 28 T cell receptor beta chains presented below share a single source sample, sequenced in a study of T cell responses to AZD1222 COVID-19 vaccine. Clones were read by immunoSEQ multiplex PCR, and TCRdb kept only the in-frame ones, dropping some. This table has about 150,000 clones, approximately 86% appearing once. This sample comprised peripheral blood, obtained after recovery from COVID-19. These receptors were obtained from an adult who had recovered from COVID-19.

The V call is TRBV5-1, the J call TRBJ2-1; 12 bases are a match to TRBD2. This CDR3 contains 16 residues. Unmatched junction bases numbered 8, after V lost 4 bases and J lost 6 bases. CDR1 and CDR2 (germline): SGHRS, YFSETQ. CDR3 protein: CASSLELAGGSNEQFF. The CDR3 coding sequence is TGCGCCAGCAGCCTCGAACTAGCGGGAGGCAGCAATGAGCAGTTCTTC.

The rearrangement uses TRBV28 and TRBJ1-2; 8 bases agree with TRBD1. Germline CDR1 MDHEN, CDR2 SYDVKM. Trimming removed 8 bases from V and 0 bases from J; junction bases left unmatched: 11. The CDR3 has 16 residues. The CDR3 spells CASYGTGRVTNYGYTF. The CDR3 nucleotides are TGTGCCAGCTATGGGACAGGACGAGTTACTAACTATGGCTACACCTTC.

The V call is TRBV6-5, the J call TRBJ2-3; D is unresolved. The ends were cut back, 8 bases at V and 4 bases at J, with 16 bases in the middle. Germline V gene lookup returns CDR1 MNHEY and CDR2 SVGAGI. The CDR3 extends over 14 amino acids. CDR3 loop: CASSWASEADTQYF. The CDR3 DNA reads TGTGCCAGCTCCTGGGCCAGCGAGGCAGATACGCAGTATTTT.

The rearrangement joins TRBV27 to TRBJ2-1; 12 bases are a match to TRBD1. There are 17 residues in the CDR3. Trimming cost V 2 bases and J 7 bases; bases outside gene matches: 9. Germline V CDR1 and CDR2: MNHEY, SMNVEV (reference sequence). This chain's CDR3 is CASSLIPGTGGRNEQFF. CDR3 in DNA: TGTGCCAGCAGTTTAATACCCGGGACAGGGGGCCGGAATGAGCAGTTCTTC.

The chain carries TRBV7-2 and TRBJ2-7; 8 nucleotides agree with TRBD1. The V and J ends lost 4 bases and 3 bases, in that order; junction bases with no gene match: 2. The germline V gene encodes CDR1 SGHTA and CDR2 FQGNSA. The CDR3 runs to 13 residues. This CDR3 is CASSSQGGYEQYF. CDR3 nucleotides: TGTGCCAGCAGCTCACAGGGGGGCTACGAGCAGTACTTC.

The chain has TRBV5-4 and TRBJ2-2; 9 bases are a match to TRBD2. With V trimmed by 3 bases and J by 1 base, 13 bases remained unmatched. The V gene's germline CDR1 is SGHNT and CDR2 YYREEE (reference sequence). The CDR3 is made up of 19 amino acids. The CDR3 DNA follows: TGTGCCAGCAGCTCCGATACTCGCGGGGGGGGTTGGAACACCGGGGAGCTGTTTTTT. Its translation: CASSSDTRGGGWNTGELFF.

The chain joins TRBV7-2 to TRBJ2-3; D could derive from TRBD1 or TRBD2 (5 bases each). The germline V gene has CDR1 SGHTA and CDR2 FQGNSA. The CDR3 spans 15 residues. Trimming took 2 bases from V and 2 from J, leaving 11 bases between them. CDR3 nucleotide sequence: TGTGCCAGCAGCTTAAACGGGGCTCCCACAGATACGCAGTATTTT. As protein: CASSLNGAPTDTQYF.

This sequence joins TRBV2 and TRBJ2-7, with TRBD2 matching over 9 bases. V trimming: 1 base; J trimming: 6 bases; junction bases outside the gene matches: 7. CDR3 length equals 15 residues. CDR1 and CDR2 from the germline V gene are SNHLY and FYNNEI. CDR3 residues: CASSEVGLAGSEQYF. In nucleotides, the CDR3 is TGTGCCAGCAGTGAAGTAGGGCTAGCGGGGTCCGAGCAGTACTTC.

The chain couples TRBV6-1 to TRBJ2-5; 10 nucleotides line up with TRBD2. The CDR3 covers 17 residues. Per the germline V gene, CDR1 is MNHNS and CDR2 is SASEGT. Trimming cost V 4 bases and J 5 bases; bases outside gene matches: 13. The chain's CDR3 is CASSGGLATSRRETQYF. The CDR3 nucleotides read TGTGCCAGCAGTGGGGGACTAGCGACCTCTCGGAGGGAGACCCAGTACTTC.

This chain connects TRBV7-2 to TRBJ1-3; D is ambiguous. In germline, CDR1 is SGHTA, CDR2 FQGNSA. This CDR3 has 13 amino acids. V lost 2 bases and J lost 6, with 8 bases in between. CDR3 bases: TGTGCCAGCAGCTTAAACAGTCCAAACACCATATATTTT. Protein sequence: CASSLNSPNTIYF.

CDR3 coding DNA: TGTGCCAGCATGGGACTATTGGCCGAAGAGACCCAGTACTTC. It yields the protein CASMGLLAEETQYF. The genes are TRBV2 and TRBJ2-5, with 7 nucleotides matching TRBD2. Germline values: CDR1 SNHLY, CDR2 FYNNEI. The CDR3 covers 14 residues. Trimming at V came to 7 bases and at J to 3 bases, leaving 8 bases not matched to a gene.

V gene TRBV5-1 combines with J gene TRBJ1-4; 7 nucleotides agree with TRBD1. The germline V gene has CDR1 SGHRS and CDR2 YFSETQ. V was clipped by 3 bases and J by 5 bases; unmatched bases: 10. This CDR3 comprises 16 residues. CDR3 sequence (DNA): TGCGCCAGCAGCTCAAGCCTGGAACAGGGGAATGAAAAACTGTTTTTT. It is translated as CASSSSLEQGNEKLFF.

The genes are TRBV3-1 (or the pseudogene TRBV3-2) and TRBJ2-7; possible D gene TRBD1, 6 bases. The CDR3 runs 15 residues. The V gene lost 4 bases and the J gene lost 1 base, with 14 bases spanning the gap. In germline, CDR1 is LGHDT, CDR2 YNNKEL (reference sequence). The CDR3 reads CASSPGAAKSYEQYF. Here the CDR3 DNA reads TGTGCCAGCAGCCCAGGGGCAGCCAAATCCTACGAGCAGTACTTC.

The genes are TRBV28 and TRBJ2-2; the D gene could be TRBD1 or TRBD2 (5 bases each). CDR3 length: 15 amino acids. Trimming stripped 6 bases from V and 5 bases from J, with 16 bases between. Per the germline V gene, CDR1 is MDHEN and CDR2 is SYDVKM. CDR3 coding DNA: TGTGCCAGCAGGCACTCCGGGGCCCAAACCGGGGAGCTGTTTTTT. It specifies CASRHSGAQTGELFF.

V usage is TRBV10-3 and J usage is TRBJ2-2; D possibly corresponds to TRBD1 (6 bases). Germline V gives CDR1 ENHRY, CDR2 SYGVKD. V lost 0 bases to trimming and J lost 1 base, with 9 bases between them. The CDR3 consists of 16 residues. The chain's CDR3 is CAISESKQGNTGELFF. The CDR3 DNA follows: TGTGCCATCAGTGAGTCGAAACAGGGGAACACCGGGGAGCTGTTTTTT.

The chain has TRBV7-3 and TRBJ1-5; D is uncertain. The CDR3 is 13 residues long. Germline V gene data show CDR1 as SGHTA and CDR2 as FQGTGA. V was cut by 2 bases and J by 6 bases, with 8 bases left in between. CDR3 bases: TGTGCCAGCAGCTTAGACCGGGGTCAGCCCCAGCATTTT. This encodes CASSLDRGQPQHF.

The rearrangement links TRBV2 to TRBJ1-5; unclear D gene. CDR1 and CDR2 from the germline V gene are SNHLY and FYNNEI. This CDR3 region has 14 residues. V was trimmed by 2 bases and J by 9 bases, leaving 14 bases between them. This CDR3 is CASSERVDLRPQHF. Here the CDR3 DNA reads TGTGCCAGCAGTGAACGGGTAGACCTTCGGCCCCAGCATTTT.

This chain connects TRBV10-3 to TRBJ1-3; the match to TRBD1 covers 8 bases. This CDR3 is built from 12 residues. Trimming removed 8 bases from V and 5 bases from J; junction bases left unmatched: 2. Germline values: CDR1 ENHRY, CDR2 SYGVKD. This CDR3 reads CAIGTGRNTIYF. CDR3 DNA: TGTGCCATCGGGACAGGACGAAACACCATATATTTT.

The count of this clone is one. J is TRBJ2-1 and V is TRBV6-2 or TRBV6-3; TRBD2 matches 9 bases. V lost 7 bases and J lost 4; bases outside the gene matches: 11. This CDR3 has 16 amino acids. CDR1 and CDR2 from the germline V gene are MNHEY and SVGEGT. The CDR3 nucleotides are TGTGCCAGCACTTATGGTAGCGGGGGAGAATACAATGAGCAGTTCTTC. It encodes CASTYGSGGEYNEQFF.

This chain uses TRBV2 with TRBJ1-5; TRBD1 aligns across 7 bases. V lost 7 bases, J lost 6 bases, and 12 bases stayed unmatched. In germline, CDR1 is SNHLY, CDR2 FYNNEI. The CDR3 has 15 residues. CDR3 amino acids: CASTITGEGSQPQHF. The CDR3 DNA sequence: TGTGCCAGCACCATCACAGGGGAAGGGAGTCAGCCCCAGCATTTT. The whole variable domain, filled in from reference TRBV2 and TRBJ1-5, reads EPEVTQTPSHQVTQMGQEVILRCVPISNHLYFYWYRQILGQKVEFLVSFYNNEISEKSEIFDDQFSVERPDGSNFTLKIRSTKLEDSAMYFCASTITGEGSQPQHFGDGTRLSIL.

The V and J genes are TRBV27 and TRBJ1-4; D is unclear. This CDR3 comprises 13 residues. V was pared by 4 bases and J by 3 bases, with 6 bases between. Germline V gives CDR1 MNHEY, CDR2 SMNVEV (reference sequence). This chain's CDR3 is CASSYVANEKLFF. The CDR3 coding sequence is TGTGCCAGCAGTTACGTCGCTAATGAAAAACTGTTTTTT.

The rearrangement links TRBV29-1 to TRBJ1-1, with D perhaps matching TRBD1 (5 bases). The CDR3 consists of 11 residues. Germline V CDR1 and CDR2: SQVTM, ANQGSEA. Trimming pared 4 bases from V and 10 bases from J, leaving 13 bases between. DNA of the CDR3: TGCAGCGTTGTGTCCAGGGCTTTAGCTTTCTTT. Translated, it gives CSVVSRALAFF.

V gene TRBV11-2 combines with J gene TRBJ1-1; D not resolved. V dropped 1 base and J dropped 4 bases, with 10 bases sitting between them. This CDR3 is built from 14 residues. CDR1 SGHAT and CDR2 FQNNGV come from the germline V gene. In DNA form, the CDR3 reads TGTGCCAGCAGCTTAGGGCCGAGGTTCACTGAAGCTTTCTTT. It specifies CASSLGPRFTEAFF.

The chain employs TRBV9 and TRBJ2-5, with D unresolved. The V end lost 9 bases, the J end lost 3 bases, and 9 bases lay between the germline ends. This CDR3 contains 11 residues. Germline lookup yields CDR1 SGDLS and CDR2 YYNGEE. DNA for the CDR3: TGTGCCACCTCCCGGGAAGAGACCCAGTACTTC. The encoded protein is CATSREETQYF.

V gene TRBV5-4 combines with J gene TRBJ1-1; D is unclear. With 0 bases removed from V and 3 bases from J, the gap between germline ends came to 9 bases. Germline V gene data show CDR1 as SGHNT and CDR2 as YYREEE (reference sequence). The length of the CDR3 is 14 residues. The CDR3 region is CASSLGLWDTEAFF. The CDR3 coding sequence is TGTGCCAGCAGCTTGGGTTTGTGGGACACTGAAGCTTTCTTT.

The chain has TRBV28 and TRBJ2-1; the match to TRBD2 covers 10 bases. Per germline, CDR1 MDHEN and CDR2 SYDVKM. The CDR3 contains 16 residues. The V gene end was trimmed by 5 bases and the J gene end by 6 bases; junction bases not matched to a gene: 10. CDR3 nucleotides: TGTGCCAGCAGTCCCCCCCTAGCGGGAGTGGGCAATGAGCAGTTCTTC. It specifies CASSPPLAGVGNEQFF.

The chain carries TRBV18 and TRBJ2-7; the D is unclear. CDR3 length: 13 amino acids. The germline V gene encodes CDR1 KGHSH and CDR2 LQKENI. Trimming removed 3 bases from V and 6 bases from J, with 12 bases in between. CDR3 loop: CASSPARASEQYF. CDR3 in DNA: TGTGCCAGCTCACCCGCCCGGGCCAGCGAGCAGTACTTC.

The J gene is TRBJ2-5, the V gene TRBV2; TRBD1 matches at 8 bases. Germline CDR1 and CDR2: SNHLY and FYNNEI. This CDR3 contains 14 residues. The J segment lost 5 bases and the V segment lost 4 bases, leaving 6 bases of the junction unmatched. CDR3 loop: CASSAQGAGETQYF. The CDR3 nucleotides read TGTGCCAGCAGTGCGCAGGGGGCTGGGGAGACCCAGTACTTC.